Each of the 5 T cell receptor beta chains below was sequenced from the same sample in a study of cytomegalovirus exposure and HLA in healthy donors. The primer mix had 60 Vbeta and 13 Jbeta primers. Some clones are missing from TCRdb's copy, which holds only in-frame ones; the method was immunoSEQ multiplex PCR. There are about 130,000 clones in the sample; about 76% occur only once, and about 13% lies in the top ten. Material for sequencing was PBMCs. The receptors come from a woman aged 55 to 70 in good health and CMV-seropositive.

The chain couples TRBV11-3 to TRBJ2-2; D might be TRBD1 (6 bases). V dropped 1 base and J dropped 7 bases, with 10 bases sitting between them. The CDR3 extends over 14 amino acids. CDR1 is SGHNT, CDR2 YENEEA, per germline. The CDR3 here is CASSLGRGGGELFF. CDR3 nucleotide sequence: TGTGCCAGCAGCTTAGGCAGGGGCGGCGGGGAGCTGTTTTTT. Using reference TRBV11-3 and TRBJ2-2 for the parts outside the CDR3, the full variable domain is EAGVVQSPRYKIIEKKQPVAFWCNPISGHNTLYWYLQNLGQGPELLIRYENEEAVDDSQLPKDRFSAERLKGVDSTLKIQPAELGDSAVYLCASSLGRGGGELFFGEGSRLTVL.

This chain joins TRBV18 and TRBJ1-1, with 9 bases fitting TRBD1. Unmatched junction bases numbered 6, after V lost 4 bases and J lost 0 bases. Germline assignment: CDR1 KGHSH and CDR2 LQKENI. CDR3 size: 16 residues. The CDR3, as DNA: TGTGCCAGCTCACTAGACAGGGGGAGGGTGAACACTGAAGCTTTCTTT. It codes for CASSLDRGRVNTEAFF. The variable domain in full, with the rest retrieved from reference TRBV18 and TRBJ1-1, is NAGVMQNPRHLVRRRGQEARLRCSPMKGHSHVYWYRQLPEEGLKFMVYLQKENIIDESGMPKERFSAEFPKEGPSILRIQQVVRGDSAAYFCASSLDRGRVNTEAFFGQGTRLTVV.

In this sample, this clone turned up once. This sequence joins TRBV11-2 and TRBJ2-2; 7 nucleotides match TRBD2. The V gene end was trimmed by 5 bases and the J gene end by 2 bases; junction bases not matched to a gene: 5. This CDR3 contains 15 residues. Per germline, CDR1 SGHAT and CDR2 FQNNGV. DNA for the CDR3: TGTGCCAGCAGCGGGAGGGTAGTTAACACCGGGGAGCTGTTTTTT. It translates to CASSGRVVNTGELFF.

This clone was observed once. The germline gene is not matched at one end of the junction; a read error may be the cause. V usage is TRBV2 and J usage is TRBJ1-2; D ambiguous. CDR3 length equals 15 residues. The V gene's germline CDR1 is SNHLY and CDR2 FYNNEI. The CDR3 bases are TGTGCCGGCAGTACGCGGCCTAACCCTGACTATGGCTACACCTTC. Encoded protein: CAGSTRPNPDYGYTF.

This clone was observed a handful of times. The chain joins TRBV30 to TRBJ1-5, with D possibly being TRBD1 (6 bases). Germline V gene lookup returns CDR1 GTSNPN and CDR2 SVGIG (reference sequence). CDR3 length equals 16 residues. V was pared by 1 base and J by 0 bases, with 13 bases between. Here the CDR3 DNA reads TGTGCCTGGAGTGCGGCACAGGGTATTAGCAATCAGCCCCAGCATTTT. Translated, it gives CAWSAAQGISNQPQHF. Combining the CDR3 with reference TRBV30 and TRBJ1-5 gives the whole variable domain SQTIHQWPATLVQPVGSPLSLECTVEGTSNPNLYWYRQAAGRGLQLLFYSVGIGQISSEVPQNLSASRPQDRQFILSSKKLLLSDSGFYLCAWSAAQGISNQPQHFGDGTRLSIL.